This T cell receptor (beta chain) was sequenced during a study of neurological immune-mediated disorders. Whole-study findings and limits: No expanded-clone CDR3 amino acid sequence recurred across subjects, suggesting private TCR-beta repertoires. None of the features examined (clinical or MRI) was associated with the multiple sclerosis repertoire cluster.

Time point defined: longitudinal time-point 3. A total of 2 million PBMCs stored at -80 degrees C provided the unsorted libraries. The cDNA was generated through 5'RACE incorporating 10-nucleotide random UMIs. MiXCR, run by TCRdb on the 5' RACE reads, gives a single entry per CDR3 protein. The sample shows some 89,000 distinct CDR3 sequences, around 4.7% of them seen only once. This clonotype has at least ten counts. Its antigen is not identified. The sequenced sample consisted of PBMCs. This clonotype was sampled from a woman aged 55 to 70 with multiple sclerosis.

The CDR3: CASSLQLEETQYF. The CDR3 nucleotides are TGTGCCAGCAGCTTACAACTAGAAGAGACCCAGTACTTC. The chain recombines TRBV7-2 with TRBJ2-5; TRBD2 might be the D (5 bases). The CDR3 runs 13 residues. The germline gives CDR1 SGHTA, CDR2 FQGNSA. Between the trimmed V and J ends, which lost 2 bases and 3 bases, there was a span of 7 bases.